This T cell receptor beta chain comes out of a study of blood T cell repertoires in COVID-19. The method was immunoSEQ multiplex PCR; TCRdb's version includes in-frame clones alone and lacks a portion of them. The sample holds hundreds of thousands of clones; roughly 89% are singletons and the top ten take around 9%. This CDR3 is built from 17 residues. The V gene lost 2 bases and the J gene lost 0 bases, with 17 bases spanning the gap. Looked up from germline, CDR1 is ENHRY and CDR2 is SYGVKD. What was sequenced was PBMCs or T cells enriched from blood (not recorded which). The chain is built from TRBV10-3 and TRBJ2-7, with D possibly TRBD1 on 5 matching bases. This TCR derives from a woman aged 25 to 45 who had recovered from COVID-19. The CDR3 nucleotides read TGTGCCATCAGTGAGAAGGGGCCAGATAAGAGCTCCTACGAGCAGTACTTC. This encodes CAISEKGPDKSSYEQYF.